One and the same sample provided the 31 T cell receptor beta chains below, sequenced in a study of CD8 T cells in ankylosing spondylitis. One entry per CDR3 protein, called by TCRdb with MiXCR from the 5' RACE reads. The table records almost 400,000 distinct CDR3 sequences, about 22% of them present only once. Which antigens these TCRs recognize remains unknown. Study-wide results and limits: A TCR beta motif of 7 to 9 highly homologous variants seemed to mark ankylosing spondylitis blood.

Sequences were obtained from blood, either unsorted or a sorted T cell fraction (not recorded which). The origin of the receptors is a male donor with ankylosing spondylitis.

This clonotype occurred a few times. The V call is TRBV10-3, the J call TRBJ2-5; 8 positions match TRBD1. In germline, CDR1 is ENHRY, CDR2 SYGVKD. The CDR3 covers 14 residues. With 10 bases clipped from V and 5 bases from J, the junction kept 12 bases outside the gene matches. CDR3 in DNA: TGTGCCACCCAACCGGACAGGGTCTCGGAGACCCAGTACTTC. Translated, it gives CATQPDRVSETQYF.

This chain uses TRBV4-1 with TRBJ2-3; 7 bases are a match to TRBD2. Trimming took 1 base from V and 4 from J; bases not matched to a gene: 5. Germline V CDR1 and CDR2: MGHRA, YSYEKL. The CDR3 is made up of 15 amino acids. The DNA for the CDR3 is TGCGCCAGCAGCCAAGGTCGCGCGGGAGCAGATACGCAGTATTTT. This sequence encodes CASSQGRAGADTQYF.

This clonotype was detected a few times. V gene TRBV6-1 combines with J gene TRBJ1-4; TRBD1 might be the D (5 bases). Germline V gene data show CDR1 as MNHNS and CDR2 as SASEGT. V was clipped by 7 bases and J by 7 bases, with 16 bases between them. This CDR3 is built from 14 residues. CDR3 region: CASTEGRVGEKLFF. CDR3 nucleotide sequence: TGTGCCAGCACCGAAGGCAGGGTCGGTGAAAAACTGTTTTTT.

This clonotype was recorded a few times. The V gene is TRBV5-1, the J gene TRBJ2-7, with 11 bases fitting TRBD2. The length of the CDR3 is 14 residues. CDR1 is SGHRS and CDR2 is YFSETQ in the germline V gene. J lost 5 bases, V lost 5 bases, and 6 bases had no gene match. The CDR3 protein is CASRLSGRAHEQYF. CDR3 coding DNA: TGCGCCAGCAGACTTAGCGGGAGGGCCCACGAGCAGTACTTC.

The rearrangement links TRBV19 to TRBJ2-1; 11 nucleotides match TRBD2. The CDR3 spans 15 residues. Germline trimming cut 6 bases from V and 5 bases from J; bases unmatched to any gene: 6. Germline CDR1 LNHDA, CDR2 SQIVND (reference sequence). The CDR3 nucleotides are TGTGCCAGTAGCCTTAGCGGGAGGGCCGACAATGAGCAGTTCTTC. It is translated as CASSLSGRADNEQFF.

This clonotype was counted between two and nine times. The V gene is TRBV6-1, the J gene TRBJ2-1; the D gene is possibly TRBD2 (6 bases). Germline V lookup: CDR1 MNHNS, CDR2 SASEGT. V gave up 5 bases and J gave up 0 bases, with 17 bases separating them. This CDR3 has 17 amino acids. The DNA for the CDR3 is TGTGCCAGCAGTCGTCTACCCAGGGACTTCTCCTACAATGAGCAGTTCTTC. Its protein product is CASSRLPRDFSYNEQFF.

This chain uses TRBV15 with TRBJ2-1; D unclear. The CDR3 extends over 11 amino acids. With 2 bases removed from V and 5 bases from J, the gap between germline ends came to 1 base. Germline loops: CDR1 LNHNV, CDR2 YYDKDF (reference sequence). The CDR3 spells CATSRNNEQFF. CDR3 DNA: TGTGCCACCAGCAGAAACAATGAGCAGTTCTTC.

This chain joins TRBV20-1 and TRBJ1-1, with D tentatively TRBD1 (5 bases). The V gene's germline CDR1 is DFQATT and CDR2 SNEGSKA (reference sequence). The CDR3 loop spans 13 amino acids. Trimming took 4 bases from V and 0 from J, leaving 9 bases between them. The DNA of the CDR3 is TGCAGTGCTAACCGGGGGATGAACACTGAAGCTTTCTTT. This codes for CSANRGMNTEAFF.

This clonotype was seen a handful of times. The rearrangement links TRBV3-1 to TRBJ2-5; D possibly corresponds to TRBD2 (5 bases). CDR3 size: 15 residues. Trimming left V 4 bases short and J 5 bases short, with 17 bases between. Germline values: CDR1 LGHDT, CDR2 YNNKEL (reference sequence). The CDR3 loop reads CASSRLTSTRETQYF. The CDR3 region has the DNA TGTGCCAGCAGCCGCCTTACTTCAACTAGGGAGACCCAGTACTTC.

This clonotype was detected only once. The rearrangement joins TRBV12-5 to TRBJ1-1, with D maybe TRBD1 (5 bases). V dropped 0 bases and J dropped 4 bases, with 12 bases sitting between them. Germline CDR1 is LGHNT and CDR2 is FRNRAP. This CDR3 has 15 residues. This chain's CDR3 is CASGLVQGEGTEAFF. The CDR3 nucleotides are TGTGCTAGTGGTTTGGTACAAGGGGAGGGCACTGAAGCTTTCTTT. Combining the CDR3 with reference TRBV12-5 and TRBJ1-1 gives the whole variable domain DARVTQTPRHKVTEMGQEVTMRCQPILGHNTVFWYRQTMMQGLELLAYFRNRAPLDDSGMPKDRFSAEMPDATLATLKIQPSEPRDSAVYFCASGLVQGEGTEAFFGQGTRLTVV.

This clonotype has only a few counts. The chain has TRBV3-1 and TRBJ2-5; TRBD2 matches at 8 bases. The trim removed 1 base at V and 2 bases at J, leaving 3 bases unmatched. This CDR3 spans 15 amino acids. Germline CDR1 reads LGHDT; CDR2 reads YNNKEL (reference sequence). CDR3 residues: CASSQGPGGQETQYF. CDR3 sequence (DNA): TGTGCCAGCAGCCAAGGCCCGGGAGGGCAAGAGACCCAGTACTTC.

This clonotype was counted a few times. CDR3 DNA: TGTGCCAGCAGCACTGCAAGCGGGAGGAACACCGGGGAGCTGTTTTTT. It is translated as CASSTASGRNTGELFF. V gene TRBV7-2 combines with J gene TRBJ2-2, with TRBD2 matching over 8 bases. Trimming took 5 bases from V and 1 from J; bases not matched to a gene: 6. The CDR3 runs to 16 residues. Germline CDR1 SGHTA, CDR2 FQGNSA.

The chain employs TRBV28 and TRBJ2-1; D could derive from TRBD1 or TRBD2 (5 bases each). V dropped 6 bases and J dropped 1 base, with 19 bases sitting between them. Germline V lookup: CDR1 MDHEN, CDR2 SYDVKM. This CDR3 comprises 17 residues. The CDR3 coding sequence is TGTGCCAGCAGACAATTTAATAGGGGACCATCCTACAATGAGCAGTTCTTC. It translates to CASRQFNRGPSYNEQFF. Based on the CDR3 plus reference TRBV28 and TRBJ2-1, the full variable domain is DVKVTQSSRYLVKRTGEKVFLECVQDMDHENMFWYRQDPGLGLRLIYFSYDVKMKEKGDIPEGYSVSREKKERFSLILESASTNQTSMYLCASRQFNRGPSYNEQFFGPGTRLTVL.

This clonotype has only a few counts. This sequence joins TRBV2 and TRBJ2-1, with 10 bases matching TRBD2. CDR3 size: 14 residues. J gave up 6 bases and V 8 bases, and 7 bases lay outside the gene matches. The germline V gene encodes CDR1 SNHLY and CDR2 FYNNEI. CDR3 sequence reads: CASGLAGEGNEQFF. The CDR3 bases are TGTGCCAGCGGTCTAGCGGGAGAAGGCAATGAGCAGTTCTTC.

V gene TRBV9 combines with J gene TRBJ2-2; the D is unclear. The germline CDR1 and CDR2 sequences are SGDLS and YYNGEE. This CDR3 has 16 residues. V was cut by 1 base and J by 4 bases, with 14 bases left in between. The CDR3 nucleotides are TGTGCCAGCAGCGTATTCGACTCGTCGCTCACCGGGGAGCTGTTTTTT. Amino acid sequence: CASSVFDSSLTGELFF. The full variable domain, its missing parts supplied by reference TRBV9 and TRBJ2-2, is DSGVTQTPKHLITATGQRVTLRCSPRSGDLSVYWYQQSLDQGLQFLIQYYNGEERAKGNILERFSAQQFPDLHSELNLSSLELGDSALYFCASSVFDSSLTGELFFGEGSRLTVL.

J is TRBJ1-5 and V is TRBV12-3 or TRBV12-4; 7 bases fit TRBD1. The length of the CDR3 is 14 residues. The V and J ends lost 5 bases and 5 bases, in that order; junction bases with no gene match: 6. CDR3 nucleotides: TGTGCCAGCAGTCAGACAGGGATGGATCAGCCCCAGCATTTT. This codes for CASSQTGMDQPQHF.

The chain is built from TRBV5-1 and TRBJ2-3; a possible D gene is TRBD2 (5 bases). The V gene lost 5 bases and the J gene lost 0 bases, with 16 bases spanning the gap. The CDR3 is 16 amino acids. Germline CDR1 and CDR2: SGHRS and YFSETQ. In DNA form, the CDR3 reads TGCGCCAGCAGAGGTGGAGGCACCTTAAGCACAGATACGCAGTATTTT. Translating it yields CASRGGGTLSTDTQYF.

This clonotype was observed a handful of times. The V gene is TRBV20-1, the J gene TRBJ2-1; D remains unclear. This CDR3 has 11 residues. The V and J ends lost 6 bases and 4 bases respectively, with 7 bases between them. Germline V CDR1 and CDR2: DFQATT, SNEGSKA (reference sequence). The CDR3 is CSAVEYNEQFF. The CDR3 DNA is TGCAGTGCGGTCGAGTACAATGAGCAGTTCTTC.

The V and J genes are TRBV5-1 and TRBJ2-3, with 9 bases fitting TRBD2. The CDR3 totals 15 residues. The germline CDR1 and CDR2 sequences are SGHRS and YFSETQ. Unmatched junction bases numbered 9, after V lost 5 bases and J lost 5 bases. The CDR3 is CASSFGGRVGDTQYF. CDR3 coding DNA: TGCGCCAGCAGTTTCGGCGGGAGGGTCGGAGATACGCAGTATTTT.

This clonotype has just a few counts. In DNA form, the CDR3 reads TGTGCCAGCAGCTTAGCCGGCGGGCGGGTGCTAGGGGGGGAGCTGTTTTTT. Its translation is CASSLAGGRVLGGELFF. The chain carries TRBV7-8 and TRBJ2-2; D is possibly TRBD2 (5 bases). The V end was cut by 0 bases, the J end by 8 bases, with 19 bases between. The germline V gene has CDR1 SGHVS and CDR2 FQNEAQ. The CDR3 is 17 residues long.

Concerning this clonotype itself: A much larger clone lies a single base off, so this may be a read error. This rearrangement joins TRBV6-2 or TRBV6-3 to TRBJ2-3; D is unclear. Germline CDR1 and CDR2: MNHEY and SVGEGT. This CDR3 has 12 residues. V lost 6 bases and J 0 bases, leaving 4 bases between the germline ends. The CDR3 sequence is CASRESTDTQYF. In DNA form, the CDR3 reads TGTGCCAGCAGGGAGAGCACAGATACGCAGTATTTT.

The chain is built from TRBV7-8 and TRBJ1-6; the D is unclear. CDR3 size: 16 residues. V was trimmed by 4 bases and J by 4 bases, leaving 14 bases between them. Germline-derived CDR1 and CDR2 are SGHVS and FQNEAQ. The CDR3 reads CASSSLLGRYNSPLHF. The DNA of the CDR3 is TGTGCCAGCAGCTCCCTCCTAGGGCGGTATAATTCACCCCTCCACTTT. Variable domain in full (rest from reference TRBV7-8 and TRBJ1-6): GAGVSQSPRYKVAKRGQDVALRCDPISGHVSLFWYQQALGQGPEFLTYFQNEAQLDKSGLPSDRFFAERPEGSVSTLKIQRTQQEDSAVYLCASSSLLGRYNSPLHFGNGTRLTVT.

The chain joins TRBV11-2 to TRBJ2-3, with TRBD1 matching over 8 bases. The CDR3 totals 17 residues. The germline CDR1 and CDR2 sequences are SGHAT and FQNNGV. Unmatched junction bases numbered 11, after V lost 1 base and J lost 5 bases. CDR3 loop: CASSLASGQGAGDTQYF. CDR3 in DNA: TGTGCCAGCAGCTTAGCCTCCGGGCAGGGGGCAGGAGATACGCAGTATTTT.

The chain employs TRBV12-3 or TRBV12-4 and TRBJ2-5; D tentatively fits TRBD1 or TRBD2 (6 bases each). V lost 2 bases and J lost 4, with 11 bases in between. This CDR3 region has 14 residues. CDR3 nucleotides: TGTGCCAGCAGTTTATTATGGGGGGCAGAGACCCAGTACTTC. Translating gives CASSLLWGAETQYF.

To note about this clonotype: The missing conserved phenylalanine or tryptophan at the end of this CDR3 makes a read error likely. No DNA is shown, since the ends of the CDR3 on it are uncertain; the CDR3 is the one TCRdb lists. The chain couples TRBV12-5 to TRBJ1-2; the table's D call TRBD1 went unverified against the DNA. CDR1 and CDR2 (germline): LGHNT, FRNRAP. The CDR3 region is 10 residues in length, termini included. The CDR3 loop reads CASGLTRDDL.

This clonotype was seen at least ten times. This rearrangement joins TRBV29-1 to TRBJ1-5; TRBD1 matches at 7 bases. There are 14 residues in the CDR3. Germline CDR1 SQVTM, CDR2 ANQGSEA. The V gene end was trimmed by 5 bases and the J gene end by 3 bases; junction bases not matched to a gene: 7. The CDR3 region is CSVWETGTNQPQHF. The CDR3, as DNA: TGCAGCGTTTGGGAGACAGGGACCAATCAGCCCCAGCATTTT.

This clonotype was counted a few times. The chain joins TRBV28 to TRBJ2-2; 10 bases fit TRBD2. V lost 2 bases and J lost 7; bases outside the gene matches: 1. The CDR3 is 14 amino acids. CDR1 MDHEN and CDR2 SYDVKM come from the germline V gene. The CDR3 is CASSLLAGVGELFF. The CDR3 DNA sequence: TGTGCCAGCAGTTTACTAGCGGGAGTCGGGGAGCTGTTTTTT.

This clonotype was recorded a few times. This chain links TRBV20-1 with TRBJ1-3; no clear D gene. Germline V gene data show CDR1 as DFQATT and CDR2 as SNEGSKA (reference sequence). V dropped 6 bases and J dropped 4 bases, with 13 bases sitting between them. The CDR3 totals 13 residues. CDR3 DNA: TGCAGTGCGATGCACAGTGGAGGAAACACCATATATTTT. This translates into CSAMHSGGNTIYF.

This clonotype came up a few times. As DNA, the CDR3 is TGTGCCAGCAGCCTACCTTTAGCGGGAGGGCACTACAATGAGCAGTTCTTC. Amino acid sequence: CASSLPLAGGHYNEQFF. This sequence joins TRBV3-1 and TRBJ2-1, with 11 bases that match TRBD2. V lost 4 bases, J lost 3 bases, and 8 bases stayed unmatched. CDR1 and CDR2 from the germline V gene are LGHDT and YNNKEL (reference sequence). The CDR3 totals 17 residues.

This clonotype was seen a handful of times. This chain uses TRBV2 with TRBJ2-6; no clear D gene. The germline V and J ends were trimmed by 2 bases and 0 bases, with 2 bases remaining between them. Germline V gene data show CDR1 as SNHLY and CDR2 as FYNNEI. The CDR3 runs 14 residues. CDR3 sequence reads: CASSEPSGANVLTF. For the CDR3, the DNA is TGTGCCAGCAGTGAACCCTCTGGGGCCAACGTCCTGACTTTC.

The chain is built from TRBV20-1 and TRBJ2-7, with 7 bases identical to TRBD1. J gave up 3 bases and V 6 bases, and 11 bases lay outside the gene matches. The CDR3 totals 14 residues. Germline lookup yields CDR1 DFQATT and CDR2 SNEGSKA (reference sequence). As DNA, the CDR3 is TGCAGTGCGTACTCCGGGACAGCAAACTACGAGCAGTACTTC. As protein: CSAYSGTANYEQYF.